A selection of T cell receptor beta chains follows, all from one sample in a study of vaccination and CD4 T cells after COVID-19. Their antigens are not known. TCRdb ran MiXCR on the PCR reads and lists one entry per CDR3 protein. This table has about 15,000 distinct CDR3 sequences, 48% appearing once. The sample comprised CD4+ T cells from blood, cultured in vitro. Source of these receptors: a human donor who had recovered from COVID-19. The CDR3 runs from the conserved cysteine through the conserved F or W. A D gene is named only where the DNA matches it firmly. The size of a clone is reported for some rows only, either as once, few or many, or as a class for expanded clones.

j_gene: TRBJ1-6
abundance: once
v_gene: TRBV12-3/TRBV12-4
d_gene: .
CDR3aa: CASSVGGNSPLHF
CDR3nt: TGTGCCAGCAGTGTGGGGGGGAATTCACCCCTCCACTTT

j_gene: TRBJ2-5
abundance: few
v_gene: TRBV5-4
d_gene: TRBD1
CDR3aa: CASSLAGTGGSETQYF
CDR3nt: TGTGCCAGCAGCCTTGCCGGGACAGGGGGCAGTGAGACCCAGTACTTC

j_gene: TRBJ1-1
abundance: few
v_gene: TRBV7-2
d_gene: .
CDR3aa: CASSQDGNTEAFF
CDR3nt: TGTGCCAGCAGTCAGGACGGAAACACTGAAGCTTTCTTT

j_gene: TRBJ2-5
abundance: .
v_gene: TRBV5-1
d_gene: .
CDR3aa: CASSPGGNQETQYF
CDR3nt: TGCGCCAGCAGCCCAGGGGGGAACCAAGAGACCCAGTACTTC

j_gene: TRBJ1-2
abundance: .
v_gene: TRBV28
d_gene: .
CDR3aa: CASTTQRQHNYGYTF
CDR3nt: TGTGCCAGCACCACACAACGACAGCATAACTATGGCTACACCTTC

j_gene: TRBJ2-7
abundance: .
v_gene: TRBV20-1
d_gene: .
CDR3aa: CSASGTNYEQYF
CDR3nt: TGCAGTGCTAGCGGGACCAACTACGAGCAGTACTTC

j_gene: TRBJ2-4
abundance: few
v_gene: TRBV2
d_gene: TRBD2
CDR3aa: CASSGGEGNIQYF
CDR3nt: TGTGCCAGCAGTGGAGGGGAGGGAAACATTCAGTACTTC

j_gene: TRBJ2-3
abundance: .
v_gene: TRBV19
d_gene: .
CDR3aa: CASRPSSTDTQYF
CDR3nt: TGTGCCAGTAGGCCTTCTAGCACAGATACGCAGTATTTT

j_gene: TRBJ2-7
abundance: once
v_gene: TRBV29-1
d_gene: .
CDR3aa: CSVGAPALYEQYF
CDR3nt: TGCAGCGTTGGAGCCCCAGCCCTCTACGAGCAGTACTTC

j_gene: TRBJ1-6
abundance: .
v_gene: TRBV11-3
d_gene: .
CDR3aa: CASSFRRDNSPLHF
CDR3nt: TGTGCCAGCAGCTTTAGGAGGGATAATTCACCCCTCCACTTT

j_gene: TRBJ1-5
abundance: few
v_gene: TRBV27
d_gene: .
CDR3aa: CASSPAAQAERQPQHF
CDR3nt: TGTGCCAGCAGTCCCGCCGCACAGGCTGAACGTCAGCCCCAGCATTTT

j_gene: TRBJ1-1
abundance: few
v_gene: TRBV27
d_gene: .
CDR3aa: CASSSQGGGRNTEAFF
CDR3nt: TGTGCCAGCAGCTCTCAAGGGGGGGGGCGGAACACTGAAGCTTTCTTT

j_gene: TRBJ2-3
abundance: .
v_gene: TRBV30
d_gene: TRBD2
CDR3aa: CAWSASGSSTDTQYF
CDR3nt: TGTGCCTGGAGTGCTAGCGGGTCTAGCACAGATACGCAGTATTTT

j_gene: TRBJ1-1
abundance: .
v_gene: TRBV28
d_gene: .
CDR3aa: CASSLLLGRRGVTEAFF
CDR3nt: TGTGCCAGCAGTTTGCTCCTGGGACGTAGGGGTGTGACTGAAGCTTTCTTT

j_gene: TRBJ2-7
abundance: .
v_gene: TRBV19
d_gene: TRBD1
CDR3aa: CASSGTGTGSYEQYF
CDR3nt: TGTGCCAGTAGTGGGACCGGGACAGGGTCCTACGAGCAGTACTTC

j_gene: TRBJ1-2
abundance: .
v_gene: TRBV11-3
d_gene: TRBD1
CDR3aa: CASSLEGQGDSYTF
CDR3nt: TGTGCCAGCAGCTTAGAAGGACAGGGCGATAGCTACACCTTC

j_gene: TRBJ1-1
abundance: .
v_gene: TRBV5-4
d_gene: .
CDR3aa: CASSLARGNTEAFF
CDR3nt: TGTGCCAGCAGCTTGGCCAGGGGGAACACTGAAGCTTTCTTT

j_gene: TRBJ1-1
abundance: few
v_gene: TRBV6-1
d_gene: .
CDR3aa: CASSEARGGAEAFF
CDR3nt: TGTGCCAGCAGTGAAGCGCGAGGTGGGGCTGAAGCTTTCTTT

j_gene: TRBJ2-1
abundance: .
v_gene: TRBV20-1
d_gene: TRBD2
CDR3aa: CSVLPTSARYNEQFF
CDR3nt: TGCAGTGTTCTACCTACTAGCGCCCGATACAATGAGCAGTTCTTC

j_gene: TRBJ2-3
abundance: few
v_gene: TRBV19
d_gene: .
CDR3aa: CASSPATDTQYF
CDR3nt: TGTGCCAGTAGCCCGGCCACAGATACGCAGTATTTT

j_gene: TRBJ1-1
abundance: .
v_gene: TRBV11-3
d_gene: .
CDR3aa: CASSLRQVVNTEAFF
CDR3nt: TGTGCCAGCAGCCTGCGACAGGTGGTGAACACTGAAGCTTTCTTT

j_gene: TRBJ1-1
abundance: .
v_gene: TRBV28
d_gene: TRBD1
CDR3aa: CASSGTGRMNTEAFF
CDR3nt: TGTGCCAGCAGTGGGACAGGAAGAATGAACACTGAAGCTTTCTTT

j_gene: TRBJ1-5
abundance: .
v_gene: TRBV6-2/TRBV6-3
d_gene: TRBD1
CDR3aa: CASRSSRGDQPQHF
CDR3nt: TGTGCCAGCAGGTCCTCCAGGGGGGATCAGCCCCAGCATTTT

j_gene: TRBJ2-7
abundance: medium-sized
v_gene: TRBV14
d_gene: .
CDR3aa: CASSQGRGYPYEQYF
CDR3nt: TGTGCCAGCAGCCAAGGGAGGGGTTATCCCTACGAGCAGTACTTC

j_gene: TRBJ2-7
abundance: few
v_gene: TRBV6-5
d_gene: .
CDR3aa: CASSYSLGEVNVYEQYF
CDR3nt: TGTGCCAGCAGTTACTCATTGGGGGAGGTCAACGTGTACGAGCAGTACTTC

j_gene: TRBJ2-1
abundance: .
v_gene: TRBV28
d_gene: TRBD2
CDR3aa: CASSSSGSSYNEQFF
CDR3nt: TGTGCCAGCAGCTCGAGCGGGAGCTCCTACAATGAGCAGTTCTTC

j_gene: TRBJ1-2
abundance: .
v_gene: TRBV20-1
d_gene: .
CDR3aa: CSAMAGTNYGYTF
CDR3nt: TGCAGTGCGATGGCAGGCACTAACTATGGCTACACCTTC

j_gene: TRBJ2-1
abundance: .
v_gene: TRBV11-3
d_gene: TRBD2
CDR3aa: CASSTAGGTYNEQFF
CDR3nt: TGTGCCAGCAGCACGGCGGGAGGAACCTACAATGAGCAGTTCTTC

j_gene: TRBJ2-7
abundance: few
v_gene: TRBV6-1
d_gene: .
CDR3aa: CASTGDYEQYF
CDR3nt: TGTGCCAGCACTGGGGACTACGAGCAGTACTTC

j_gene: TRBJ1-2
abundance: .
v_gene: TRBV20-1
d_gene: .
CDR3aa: CSATPRGYGYTF
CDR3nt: TGCAGTGCTACCCCGCGAGGCTATGGCTACACCTTC

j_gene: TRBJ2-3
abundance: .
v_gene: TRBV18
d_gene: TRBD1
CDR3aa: CASSPVQGDTQYF
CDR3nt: TGTGCCAGCTCACCAGTACAGGGGGATACGCAGTATTTT

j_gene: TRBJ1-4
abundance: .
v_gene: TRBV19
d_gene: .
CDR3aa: CASSADIYEKLFF
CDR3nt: TGTGCCAGTAGTGCGGACATTTATGAAAAACTGTTTTTT

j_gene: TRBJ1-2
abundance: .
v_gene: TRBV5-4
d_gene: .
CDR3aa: CASSYLRDYGYTF
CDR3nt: TGTGCCAGCAGCTATCTCCGGGACTATGGCTACACCTTC

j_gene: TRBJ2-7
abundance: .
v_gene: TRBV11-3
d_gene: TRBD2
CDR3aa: CASSLKLTSGGTYEQYF
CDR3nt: TGTGCCAGCAGCTTGAAACTAACTAGCGGGGGGACTTACGAGCAGTACTTC

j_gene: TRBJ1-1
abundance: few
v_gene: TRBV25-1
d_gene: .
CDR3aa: CASSESEGMNTEAFF
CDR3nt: TGTGCCAGCAGTGAATCTGAGGGAATGAACACTGAAGCTTTCTTT

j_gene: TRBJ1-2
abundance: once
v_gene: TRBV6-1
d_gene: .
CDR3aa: CASTNWGRRRDGYTF
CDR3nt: TGTGCCAGTACTAACTGGGGGCGACGGCGCGATGGCTACACCTTC

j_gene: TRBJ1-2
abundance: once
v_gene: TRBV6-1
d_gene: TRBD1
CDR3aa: CASGTGTAYGYTF
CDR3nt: TGTGCCAGCGGGACGGGGACAGCTTATGGCTACACCTTC

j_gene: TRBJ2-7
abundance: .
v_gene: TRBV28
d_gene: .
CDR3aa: CASSSTRTLQIF
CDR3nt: TGTGCCAGCAGTTCCACCCGGACATTGCAAATCTTC

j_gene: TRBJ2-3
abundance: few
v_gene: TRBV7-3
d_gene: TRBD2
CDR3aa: CASSYRTSATDTQYF
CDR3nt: TGTGCCAGCAGCTATAGGACTAGCGCGACAGATACGCAGTATTTT